This T cell receptor (beta chain) originates from a study of lymphopenia after photon versus proton radiotherapy. V was trimmed by 4 bases and J by 6 bases, leaving 16 bases between them. The CDR3 totals 15 residues. Germline CDR1 SGHNT, CDR2 YYREEE (reference sequence). As concerns this clone: Antigen specificity is unknown.

Points from the study as a whole: Relative stability marked proton patients; photon patients lost diversity and naive cells.

Sequencing used immunoSEQ multiplex PCR; TCRdb keeps in-frame clones, though not all of them. The sample lists 150,000 to 200,000 clones; about nine tenths were seen once. The receptor's source is a man aged 50 or older with gastric cancer. The J gene is TRBJ1-4, the V gene TRBV5-4; no firm D call. The sequences come from peripheral blood, collected from a patient treated with photon-based radiotherapy. This CDR3 reads CASSPGLTRDEKLFF. CDR3 coding DNA: TGTGCCAGCAGCCCAGGACTCACCCGCGATGAAAAACTGTTTTTT.